This paragraph reports one T cell receptor (beta chain). Its antigen is undetermined. This may come from a read error, since a much larger clone is one base off. Amplification yielded TCR beta CDR3 regions, with RNA transcripts as the source. Initially, a first-round RT-PCR of the TCR CDR3 employed the HTBI primer set. TCRdb recomputed calls from the multiplex PCR reads with MiXCR, one row per CDR3 protein. Of around 290,000 distinct CDR3 sequences listed, 15% to 20% are singletons. Fresh 10 ml peripheral blood yielded PBMCs. The sample comes from a study of T cells in Graves' hyperthyroidism and ophthalmopathy. Study-level points and caveats: Most thyroid-expanded clonotypes above 0.001 were also found in blood. The authors' 13 V-J model separated ophthalmopathy from stable hyperthyroidism.

Trimming removed 5 bases from V and 3 bases from J; junction bases left unmatched: 3. Germline CDR1 GTSNPN, CDR2 SVGIG (reference sequence). The length of the CDR3 is 13 residues. Source material: blood. This sequence originates from a woman in her sixties with Graves' ophthalmopathy. The chain combines TRBV30 with TRBJ2-1, with TRBD2 matching over 8 bases. The CDR3 coding sequence is TGTGCCTGGGCCGGGACTAGCTACAATGAGCAGTTCTTC. It yields the protein CAWAGTSYNEQFF.